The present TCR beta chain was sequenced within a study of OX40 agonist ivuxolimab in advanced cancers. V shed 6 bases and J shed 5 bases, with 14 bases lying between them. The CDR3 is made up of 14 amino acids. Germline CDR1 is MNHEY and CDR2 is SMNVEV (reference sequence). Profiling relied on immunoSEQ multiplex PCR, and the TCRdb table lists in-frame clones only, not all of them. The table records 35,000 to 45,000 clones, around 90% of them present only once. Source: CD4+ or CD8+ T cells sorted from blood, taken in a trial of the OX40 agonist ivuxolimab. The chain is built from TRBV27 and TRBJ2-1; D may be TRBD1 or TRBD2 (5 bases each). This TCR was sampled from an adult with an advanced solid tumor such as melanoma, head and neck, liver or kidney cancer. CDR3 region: CASRKPGPHNEQFF. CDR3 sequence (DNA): TGTGCCAGCAGGAAACCGGGACCTCACAATGAGCAGTTCTTC.